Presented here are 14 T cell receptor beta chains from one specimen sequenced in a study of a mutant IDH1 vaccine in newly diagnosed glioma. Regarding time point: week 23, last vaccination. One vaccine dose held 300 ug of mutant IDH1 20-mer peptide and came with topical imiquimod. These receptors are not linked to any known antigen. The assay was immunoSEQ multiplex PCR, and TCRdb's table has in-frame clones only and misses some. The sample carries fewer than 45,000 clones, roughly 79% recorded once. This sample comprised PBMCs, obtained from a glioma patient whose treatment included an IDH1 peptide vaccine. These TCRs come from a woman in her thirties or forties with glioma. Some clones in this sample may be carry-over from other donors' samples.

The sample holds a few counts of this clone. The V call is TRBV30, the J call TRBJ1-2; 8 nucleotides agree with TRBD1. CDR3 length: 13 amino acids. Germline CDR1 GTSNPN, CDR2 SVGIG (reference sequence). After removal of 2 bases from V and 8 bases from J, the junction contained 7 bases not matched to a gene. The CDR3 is CAWSYGQGSGYTF. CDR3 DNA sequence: TGTGCCTGGAGTTATGGACAGGGTAGCGGCTACACCTTC.

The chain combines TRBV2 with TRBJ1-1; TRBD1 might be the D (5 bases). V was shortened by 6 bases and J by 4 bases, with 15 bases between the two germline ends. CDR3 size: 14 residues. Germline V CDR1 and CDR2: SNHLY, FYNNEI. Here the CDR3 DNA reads TGTGCCAGCAGAGAGCAGGGAGAGAGCACTGAAGCTTTCTTT. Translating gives CASREQGESTEAFF.

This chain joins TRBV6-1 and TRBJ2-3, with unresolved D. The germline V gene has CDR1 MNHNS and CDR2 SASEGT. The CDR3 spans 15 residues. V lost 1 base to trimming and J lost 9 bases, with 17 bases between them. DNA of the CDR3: TGTGCCAGCAGTGAAGGTCGGGTCGGCCCCTTGACGCAGTATTTT. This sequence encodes CASSEGRVGPLTQYF.

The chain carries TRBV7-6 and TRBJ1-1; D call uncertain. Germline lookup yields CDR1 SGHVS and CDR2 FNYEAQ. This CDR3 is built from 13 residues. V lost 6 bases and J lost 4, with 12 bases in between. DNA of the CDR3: TGTGCCAGCAGTTTCGACTCGAGCACTGAAGCTTTCTTT. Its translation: CASSFDSSTEAFF. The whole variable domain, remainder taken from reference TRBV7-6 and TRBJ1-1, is GAGVSQSPRYKVTKRGQDVALRCDPISGHVSLYWYRQALGQGPEFLTYFNYEAQQDKSGLPNDRFSAERPEGSISTLTIQRTEQRDSAMYRCASSFDSSTEAFFGQGTRLTVV.

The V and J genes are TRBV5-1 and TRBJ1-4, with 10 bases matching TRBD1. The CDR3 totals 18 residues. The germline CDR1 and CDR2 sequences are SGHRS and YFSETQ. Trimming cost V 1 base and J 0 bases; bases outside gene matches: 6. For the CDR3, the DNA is TGCGCCAGCAGCTTGTGGGACAGGGGACTTGCAACTAATGAAAAACTGTTTTTT. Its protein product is CASSLWDRGLATNEKLFF. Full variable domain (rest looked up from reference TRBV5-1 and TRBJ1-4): KAGVTQTPRYLIKTRGQQVTLSCSPISGHRSVSWYQQTPGQGLQFLFEYFSETQRNKGNFPGRFSGRQFSNSRSEMNVSTLELGDSALYLCASSLWDRGLATNEKLFFGSGTQLSVL.

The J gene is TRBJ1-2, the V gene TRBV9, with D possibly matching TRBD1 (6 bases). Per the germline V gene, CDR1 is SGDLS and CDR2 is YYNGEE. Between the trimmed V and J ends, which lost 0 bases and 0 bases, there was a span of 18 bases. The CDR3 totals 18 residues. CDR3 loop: CASSVGRDIFRANYGYTF. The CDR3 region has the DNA TGTGCCAGCAGCGTAGGCAGGGACATCTTCAGGGCTAACTATGGCTACACCTTC.

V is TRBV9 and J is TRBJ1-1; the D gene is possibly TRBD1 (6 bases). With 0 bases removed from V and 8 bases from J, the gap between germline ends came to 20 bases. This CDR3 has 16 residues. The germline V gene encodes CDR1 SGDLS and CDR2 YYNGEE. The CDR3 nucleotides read TGTGCCAGCAGCGTAGTTTTTCAAGGGGCTGGGGGCGAAGCTTTCTTT. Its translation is CASSVVFQGAGGEAFF.

CDR3: CASSSRRILTNEKLFF. The CDR3 region has the DNA TGTGCCAGCAGTTCGCGGAGAATTCTGACTAATGAAAAACTGTTTTTT. The chain joins TRBV28 to TRBJ1-4, with D unclear. Trimming removed 4 bases from V and 2 bases from J, with 14 bases in between. The length of the CDR3 is 16 residues. Per germline, CDR1 MDHEN and CDR2 SYDVKM.

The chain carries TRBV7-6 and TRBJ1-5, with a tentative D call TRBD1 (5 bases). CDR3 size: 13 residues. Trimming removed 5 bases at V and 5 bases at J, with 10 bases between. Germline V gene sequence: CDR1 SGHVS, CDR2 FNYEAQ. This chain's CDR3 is CASSPQGDQPQHF. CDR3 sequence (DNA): TGTGCCAGCAGCCCCCAAGGGGATCAGCCCCAGCATTTT.

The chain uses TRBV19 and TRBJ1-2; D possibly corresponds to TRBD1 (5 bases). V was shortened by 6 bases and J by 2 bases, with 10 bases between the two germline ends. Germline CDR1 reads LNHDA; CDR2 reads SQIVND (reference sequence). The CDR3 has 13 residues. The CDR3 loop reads CASSKTENYGYTF. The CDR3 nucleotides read TGTGCCAGTAGCAAGACAGAAAACTATGGCTACACCTTC.

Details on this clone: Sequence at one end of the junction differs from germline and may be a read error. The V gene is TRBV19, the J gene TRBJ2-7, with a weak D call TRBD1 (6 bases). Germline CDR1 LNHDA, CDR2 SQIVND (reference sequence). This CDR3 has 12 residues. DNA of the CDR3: TGTGCCAGTAGTAAACAGGGCTACGAGCGGTACTTC. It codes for CASSKQGYERYF.

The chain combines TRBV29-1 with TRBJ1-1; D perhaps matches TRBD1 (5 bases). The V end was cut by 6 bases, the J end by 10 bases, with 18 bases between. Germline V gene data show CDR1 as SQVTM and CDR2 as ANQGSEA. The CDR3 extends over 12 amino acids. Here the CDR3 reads CSVDGTDGGAFF. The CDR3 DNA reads TGCAGCGTAGACGGGACGGACGGTGGAGCTTTCTTT.

The CDR3 loop is CASSSTDSSYEQYF. The CDR3 nucleotides are TGTGCCAGCAGCTCCACGGATAGCTCCTACGAGCAGTACTTC. This chain connects TRBV7-8 to TRBJ2-7; unclear D gene. The CDR3 extends over 14 amino acids. Germline V gene data show CDR1 as SGHVS and CDR2 as FQNEAQ. V dropped 4 bases and J dropped 0 bases, with 10 bases sitting between them.

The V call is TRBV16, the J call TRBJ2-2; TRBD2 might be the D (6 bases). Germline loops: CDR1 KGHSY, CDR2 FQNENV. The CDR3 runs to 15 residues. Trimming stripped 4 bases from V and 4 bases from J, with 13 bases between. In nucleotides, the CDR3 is TGTGCCAGCAGCCCGCGGGGAGAGTCCACCGGGGAGCTGTTTTTT. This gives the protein CASSPRGESTGELFF.